This T cell receptor (beta chain) came from a study of OX40 agonist ivuxolimab in advanced cancers. For the study in its entirety: Ivuxolimab was a fully human IgG2 agonistic monoclonal antibody targeting the costimulatory receptor OX40 (CD134). Of the 50 or so patients in dose escalation, around 20 had hepatocellular carcinoma, roughly 15 had melanoma, 9 had renal cell carcinoma and 9 had head and neck cancer. Peripheral TCRbeta sequencing was intended to test whether TCR sequence diversity was altered and clonal T-cell expansion was caused by ivuxolimab. In the dose-escalation cohort, roughly 80% of patients were male, and the mean age was around 60 years, with a range of about 23 to 85. Three dose-escalation patients achieved partial responses, one with hepatocellular carcinoma and two with cutaneous melanoma. Intravenous ivuxolimab was administered to patients every 2 weeks at six dose levels: 0.01, 0.1, 0.3, 1.5, 3 and 10 mg/kg. Prior anti-PD-1, anti-PD-L1 or anti-CTLA-4 therapy was permitted, and checkpoint inhibitors had been received by less than 45% of dose-escalation patients. The monotherapy dose-escalation portion (N ≈ 56 patients) of the phase I ivuxolimab trial is reported in the paper. Study-wide findings and limitations: After ivuxolimab, more expanded clones were found on average in CD8+ T cells than in CD4+ T cells. In the 0.1-3.0 mg/kg groups, partial responders had among the lowest normalized peripheral clonal expansion, particularly in CD8+ T cells. Low levels of normalized T-cell clonal expansion were also seen in some nonresponding patients. The antigen specificity of the peripheral T cells that underwent clonal expansion was not determined. Clonal expansion of both CD4+ and CD8+ blood T cells was observed from baseline to week 6 at doses 0.1 to 3.0 mg/kg.

Cut back by 6 bases and 2 bases, the V and J ends lie 21 bases apart. Based on the germline V gene, the CDR1 and CDR2 sequences are SGHAT and FQNNGV. Taken from cysteine to phenylalanine, the CDR3 has 17 residues. Just the 51-base CDR3 DNA is kept, in frame starting at base 1. To sequence the TCRbeta CDR3 region, genomic DNA was isolated from the sorted cells. The immunoSEQ Assay was used to sequence the TCRbeta CDR3 regions. Imported from immuneACCESS, the table was reduced by TCRdb to in-frame sequences with V and J called. These copies leave out some clones; in studies compared against another copy, an unresolved V gene accounts for under half, and the cause of the remainder is not known. This sample comprises under 65,000 clones, approximately 91% of them detected only once. The ten largest make up roughly a sixth of the sample. Of note for this clone: Its antigen remains unidentified. No much larger clone exists at a distance of one base, and base qualities are not known.

The trial excluded patients who had a history of autoimmune disease or who were on systemic immunosuppression. In every dose cohort, peripheral blood was drawn for TCR sequencing at baseline, cycle 4 day 1, and cycle 7 day 1. The samples were drawn from a first-in-human, open-label, multicenter phase I dose-escalation trial of ivuxolimab. The trial enrolled adults with locally advanced or metastatic head and neck squamous cell, hepatocellular, melanoma or renal cell carcinoma. Before TCR sequencing, CD4+ and CD8+ T cells were separately sorted from peripheral blood. The rearrangement combines TRBV11-2 with TRBJ2-3; TRBD1 is possibly the D segment (7 matching bases). This sample comprised CD4+ or CD8+ T cells sorted from blood, obtained in a trial of the OX40 agonist ivuxolimab. The receptor comes from an adult with an advanced solid tumor such as melanoma, head and neck, liver or kidney cancer. Here the CDR3 is given as CASSLHLGGQNTDTQYF. The DNA sequence is as follows: TGTGCCAGCAGTCTCCACCTGGGGGGACAGAACACAGATACGCAGTATTTT.